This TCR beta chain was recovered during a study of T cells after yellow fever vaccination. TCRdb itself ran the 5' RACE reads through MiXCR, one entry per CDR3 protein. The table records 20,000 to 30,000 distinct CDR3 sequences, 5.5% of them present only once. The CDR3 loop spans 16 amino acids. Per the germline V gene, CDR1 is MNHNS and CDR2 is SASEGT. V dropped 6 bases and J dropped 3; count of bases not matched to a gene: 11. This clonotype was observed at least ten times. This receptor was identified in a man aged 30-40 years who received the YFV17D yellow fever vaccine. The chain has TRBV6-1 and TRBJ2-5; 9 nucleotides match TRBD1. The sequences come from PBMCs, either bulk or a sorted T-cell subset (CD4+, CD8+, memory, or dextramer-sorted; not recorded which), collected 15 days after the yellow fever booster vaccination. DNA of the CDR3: TGTGCCAGCAGCCTAAGACTCGGGACAGGGAAAGAGACCCAGTACTTC. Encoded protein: CASSLRLGTGKETQYF.